This TCR beta chain was observed in a study of CD4+ T cells in melanoma. Notes on the study in general: Reportedly, melanoma neoantigen-specific CD4+ T cells showed varied differentiation states. A reported correlation linked neoantigen-specific CD4+ T cells to CD8+, macrophage and B cell function.

The ends lost 6 bases at V and 6 bases at J; junction bases unmatched: 11. This CDR3 spans 15 amino acids. CDR1 is MNHEY and CDR2 is SVGAGI in the germline V gene. Profiled with immunoSEQ multiplex PCR; TCRdb holds only in-frame clones, not every one. Of about 15,000 clones in the sample, about 62% are singletons; the top ten hold 14%. Notes on this clone: Its antigen is undetermined.

Sequencing used cells from a culture (not recorded whether cultured in vitro). The source is a human donor with melanoma. This chain uses TRBV6-5 with TRBJ1-2; 9 bases agree with TRBD1. The CDR3 DNA sequence: TGTGCCAGCAGCTCCTCCGGACAGGGGAAAGATGGCTACACCTTC. Its translation is CASSSSGQGKDGYTF.